The clone carrying this TCR beta chain has only a few counts. Its antigen is undetermined. This record comes from a study of T cell repertoires in cytomegalovirus infection. Study findings and constraints: The ex vivo response showed dominance by HLA-C-restricted CMV-specific TCR beta clonotypes.

TCRdb re-analysed the reads in MiXCR, keeping a single row per CDR3 protein. The sample shows about 490,000 distinct CDR3 sequences, 16% of them seen only once. V dropped 5 bases and J dropped 6 bases, with 21 bases sitting between them. In germline, CDR1 is LNHNV, CDR2 YYDKDF (reference sequence). There are 16 residues in the CDR3. V usage is TRBV15 and J usage is TRBJ2-3, with D unclear. The TCR was taken from a human donor in good health (CMV status not recorded). Some clones in this sample may be carry-over from other donors' samples. The sample consisted of CD8+ T cells from PBMCs. Written as DNA, the CDR3 is TGTGCCACCAGCCCTAAACGGGCTGCCGAACGGGATACGCAGTATTTT. Its protein product is CATSPKRAAERDTQYF. Full variable domain (outside the CDR3, taken from reference TRBV15 and TRBJ2-3): DAMVIQNPRYQVTQFGKPVTLSCSQTLNHNVMYWYQQKSSQAPKLLFHYYDKDFNNEADTPDNFQSRRPNTSFCFLDIRSPGLGDTAMYLCATSPKRAAERDTQYFGPGTRLTVL.